This T cell receptor (beta chain) stems from a study of T cells in Graves' hyperthyroidism and ophthalmopathy. Investigators excluded patients with uncontrolled infection, other autoimmune disease, pregnancy or lactation. Diagnoses were established using clinical symptoms, serum thyroxine and TRAb, thyroid ultrasound and orbital computed tomography. CDR3 length: 15 amino acids. Trimming stripped 6 bases from V and 3 bases from J, with 15 bases between. Germline CDR1 is SGHVS and CDR2 is FQNEAQ. It was RNA transcripts that yielded the amplified TCR beta CDR3 regions. The HTBI primer set drove a first-round RT-PCR of the TCR CDR3. TCRdb recomputed calls from the multiplex PCR reads with MiXCR, one row per CDR3 protein. The sample shows some 600,000 distinct CDR3 sequences, more than 45% of them seen only once.

Material: peripheral blood or thyroid tissue (not recorded which). The V and J genes are TRBV7-8 and TRBJ1-5, with a possible D match to TRBD1 (5 bases). The TCR sequence derives from a young woman with Graves' hyperthyroidism. The CDR3 bases are TGTGCCAGCAGTCCAACCGACAGCTCCAATCAGCCCCAGCATTTT. Encoded protein: CASSPTDSSNQPQHF.